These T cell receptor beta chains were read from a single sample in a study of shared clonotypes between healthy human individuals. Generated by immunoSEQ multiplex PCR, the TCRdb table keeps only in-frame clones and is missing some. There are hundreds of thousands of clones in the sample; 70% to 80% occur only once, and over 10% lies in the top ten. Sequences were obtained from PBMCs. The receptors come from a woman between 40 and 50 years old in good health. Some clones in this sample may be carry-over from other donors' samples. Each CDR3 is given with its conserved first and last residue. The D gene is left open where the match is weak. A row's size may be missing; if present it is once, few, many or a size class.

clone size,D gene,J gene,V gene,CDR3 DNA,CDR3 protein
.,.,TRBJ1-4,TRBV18,TGTGCCAGCTCACCAGGGGGAGGTGGTAATGAAAAACTGTTTTTT,CASSPGGGGNEKLFF
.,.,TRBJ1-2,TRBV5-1,TGCGCCAGCAGCTTGCCTGAGGATGGCTACACCTTC,CASSLPEDGYTF
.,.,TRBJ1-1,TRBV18,TGTGCCAGCTCACCAATTAGGCGGAGTGAAGCTTTCTTT,CASSPIRRSEAFF
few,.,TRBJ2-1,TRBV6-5,TGTGCCAGCAGCCGGGAGTTCTCCTACAATGAGCAGTTCTTC,CASSREFSYNEQFF
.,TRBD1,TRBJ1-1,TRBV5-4,TGTGCCAGCAGCCCGCCGACAGGGGTGAACACTGAAGCTTTCTTT,CASSPPTGVNTEAFF
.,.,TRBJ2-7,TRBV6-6,TGTGCCAGCAGTACAGGATCCTACGAGCAGTACTTC,CASSTGSYEQYF
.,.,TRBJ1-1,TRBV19,TGTGCCAGTAGTCCCCCCCCGGGGCCGTACACTGAAGCTTTCTTT,CASSPPPGPYTEAFF
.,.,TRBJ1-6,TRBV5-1,TGCGCCAGCAGCTATGGACAGCTAAATTCACCCCTCCACTTT,CASSYGQLNSPLHF
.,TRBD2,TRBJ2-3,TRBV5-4,TGTGCCAGCAGCTTGGGCGGAGGACTAGCGGGAGGGAAGGATACGCAGTATTTT,CASSLGGGLAGGKDTQYF
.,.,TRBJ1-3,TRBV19,TGTGCCAGTAGTACCGGACCCCCCAGGCTTCTCTCTGGAAACACCATATATTTT,CASSTGPPRLLSGNTIYF
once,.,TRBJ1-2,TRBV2,TGTGCCAGCAGTGAATCCCCCTATGGCTACACCTTC,CASSESPYGYTF
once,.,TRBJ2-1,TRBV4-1,TGCGCCAGCACGGGGAGAGCGTTAAATGAGCAGTTCTTC,CASTGRALNEQFF
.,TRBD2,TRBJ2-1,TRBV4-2,TGTGCCAGCAGCCAAGAGCCCGGGTTGGCGGGAGAAGGGGATGAGCAGTTCTTC,CASSQEPGLAGEGDEQFF
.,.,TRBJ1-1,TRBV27,TGTGCCAGCAGTTTACAGGCAATGAACACTGAAGCTTTCTTT,CASSLQAMNTEAFF
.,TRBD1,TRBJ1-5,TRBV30,TGTGCCTGGAGCGCCGGGACAGGGGGTTCACATAGCAATCAGCCCCAGCATTTT,CAWSAGTGGSHSNQPQHF
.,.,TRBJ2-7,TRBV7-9,TGTGCCAGCAGTTCAGGGTTCGAGCAGTACTTC,CASSSGFEQYF
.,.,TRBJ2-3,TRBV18,TGTGCCAGCTCACCCTTGGTGGGGGGCACAGATACGCAGTATTTT,CASSPLVGGTDTQYF
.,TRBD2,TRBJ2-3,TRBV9,TGTGCCAGCAGTTGGGGCGGGAGTTTGGATACGCAGTATTTT,CASSWGGSLDTQYF
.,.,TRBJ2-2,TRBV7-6,TGTGCCAGCAGCTTATCGACTCCGACGGGCGGCGGGGAGCTGTTTTTT,CASSLSTPTGGGELFF
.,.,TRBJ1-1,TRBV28,TGTGCCAGCAGGGTGGGGGTTCGGACTGAAGCTTTCTTT,CASRVGVRTEAFF
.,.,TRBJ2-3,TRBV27,TGTGCCAGCAGCCTGAGCCGGGCAGATACGCAGTATTTT,CASSLSRADTQYF
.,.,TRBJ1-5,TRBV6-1,TGTGCCAGCAGTGAAGGGACAGCCAATCAGCCCCAGCATTTT,CASSEGTANQPQHF
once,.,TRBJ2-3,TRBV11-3,TGTGCCAGCAGCTTAGGGGCCACGGGGGGCATAGCGGATACGCAGTATTTT,CASSLGATGGIADTQYF
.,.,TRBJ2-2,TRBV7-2,TGTGCCAGCAGCTTATGGGGGGGCGGAGCGAACACCGGGGAGCTGTTTTTT,CASSLWGGGANTGELFF
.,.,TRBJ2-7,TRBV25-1,TGTGCCAGCAGCCCCGGGGATTCCTACGAGCAGTACTTC,CASSPGDSYEQYF
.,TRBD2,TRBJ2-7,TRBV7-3,TGTGCCAGCAGCTTAAATGTGGTAGCGGGAGGCGAGCAGTACTTC,CASSLNVVAGGEQYF
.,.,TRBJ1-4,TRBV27,TGTGCCAGCAGTTTATATGTCAAAACGGGGGAAAAACTGTTTTTT,CASSLYVKTGEKLFF
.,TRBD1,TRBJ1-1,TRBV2,TGTGCCAGCAGAGCAGACAGGGGCACTGAAGCTTTCTTT,CASRADRGTEAFF
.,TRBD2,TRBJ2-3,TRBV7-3,TGTGCCAGCAGCAACCCCGGGACTAGCGGGAGTCTTAGGTCAGATACGCAGTATTTT,CASSNPGTSGSLRSDTQYF
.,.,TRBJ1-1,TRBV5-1,TGCGCCAGCAGCTTTACGGGTGAGGGCCTCACTGAAGCTTTCTTT,CASSFTGEGLTEAFF
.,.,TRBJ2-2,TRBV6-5,TGTGCCAGCAGCGTCATGTATTCCGGCGGGGAGCTGTTTTTT,CASSVMYSGGELFF
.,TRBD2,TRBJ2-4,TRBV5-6,TGTGCCAGCAGCCATGCTAGCGGGAAAAACATTCAGTACTTC,CASSHASGKNIQYF